Following are 21 T cell receptor beta chains from one sample sequenced in a study of blood T cell repertoires in COVID-19. Sequencing used immunoSEQ multiplex PCR; TCRdb keeps in-frame clones, though not all of them. The top ten clones hold 3.5% to 5.5% of a sample with around 110,000 clones, 65% to 85% of them seen once. The specimen was peripheral blood. These receptors were taken from a woman between 65 and 79 years old with acute or convalescent COVID-19.

In its sample, this clone was seen a few times. J is TRBJ2-3 and V is TRBV11-1; 7 positions agree with TRBD1. Germline V CDR1 and CDR2: SGHAT, FQDESV (reference sequence). The J segment lost 4 bases and the V segment lost 4 bases, leaving 11 bases of the junction unmatched. CDR3 length equals 16 residues. As DNA, the CDR3 is TGTGCCAGCAGCTCGAAACCGGGACAGTTTTCAGATACGCAGTATTTT. Translated, it gives CASSSKPGQFSDTQYF.

The gene calls are TRBV19 and TRBJ1-6; maybe TRBD1 (5 bases). Trimming removed 5 bases at V and 9 bases at J, with 17 bases between. The length of the CDR3 is 15 residues. CDR1 LNHDA and CDR2 SQIVND come from the germline V gene (reference sequence). The CDR3 DNA reads TGTGCCAGTAGTCCCTGGGGGGGGGAAAGTTCACCCCTCCACTTT. This translates into CASSPWGGESSPLHF.

The chain uses TRBV3-1 (or the pseudogene TRBV3-2) and TRBJ2-1, with D unresolved. CDR1 and CDR2 (germline): LGHDT, YNNKEL (reference sequence). The CDR3 sequence is 16 residues long. Trimming left V 2 bases short and J 5 bases short, with 16 bases between. This chain's CDR3 is CASSQTGSLRDNEQFF. The DNA for the CDR3 is TGTGCCAGCAGCCAAACGGGTAGCCTTCGGGACAATGAGCAGTTCTTC.

The CDR3 region has the DNA TGTGCCAGCTCACCCCAAACGGGACAGAACACTGAAGCTTTCTTT. It is translated as CASSPQTGQNTEAFF. V is TRBV18 and J is TRBJ1-1, with D perhaps TRBD1 (6 bases). There are 15 residues in the CDR3. Germline assignment: CDR1 KGHSH and CDR2 LQKENI. V lost 3 bases to trimming and J lost 1 base, with 12 bases between them.

The chain employs TRBV27 and TRBJ1-1; D uncertain. This CDR3 comprises 13 residues. Germline V CDR1 and CDR2: MNHEY, SMNVEV (reference sequence). Trimming shortened V by 6 bases and J by 1 base, and 9 bases separated the two germline ends. CDR3 region: CASRVWANTEAFF. In DNA form, the CDR3 reads TGTGCCAGCAGGGTCTGGGCGAACACTGAAGCTTTCTTT.

This clone was observed once. This chain uses TRBV11-1 with TRBJ1-1, with 7 positions matching TRBD1. Trimming removed 0 bases from V and 8 bases from J; junction bases left unmatched: 3. Germline V gene lookup returns CDR1 SGHAT and CDR2 FQDESV (reference sequence). This CDR3 is 13 amino acids long. The CDR3 DNA reads as TGTGCCAGCAGCTTAGCGGGACAGCCAGAAGCTTTCTTT. It specifies CASSLAGQPEAFF.

V and J are TRBV6-5 and TRBJ1-4; TRBD1 aligns across 8 bases. This CDR3 spans 14 amino acids. The germline V gene has CDR1 MNHEY and CDR2 SVGAGI. J was trimmed by 5 bases and V by 6 bases; bases with no gene match: 5. CDR3 region: CASSGDRQNEKLFF. The CDR3 coding sequence is TGTGCCAGCAGCGGGGACAGGCAAAATGAAAAACTGTTTTTT.

The rearrangement uses TRBV2 and TRBJ1-4; D gene unclear. Trimming shortened V by 3 bases and J by 5 bases, and 10 bases separated the two germline ends. Germline V gives CDR1 SNHLY, CDR2 FYNNEI. The CDR3 contains 14 residues. The CDR3 loop is CASSDLPLNEKLFF. The CDR3 DNA follows: TGTGCCAGCAGTGATCTACCGCTGAATGAAAAACTGTTTTTT.

This chain joins TRBV7-9 and TRBJ2-5, with 9 bases identical to TRBD1. CDR3 size: 15 residues. The J segment lost 2 bases and the V segment lost 2 bases, leaving 3 bases of the junction unmatched. CDR1 and CDR2 (germline): SEHNR, FQNEAQ (reference sequence). The CDR3 coding sequence is TGTGCCAGCAGCTTATTCGGGACAGGGCAAGAGACCCAGTACTTC. This gives the protein CASSLFGTGQETQYF.

V and J are TRBV7-9 and TRBJ1-1; tentative D call: TRBD1 (6 bases). The length of the CDR3 is 14 residues. Germline CDR1 is SEHNR and CDR2 is FQNEAQ (reference sequence). Trimming pared 1 base from V and 4 bases from J, leaving 10 bases between. DNA of the CDR3: TGTGCCAGCAGCTTAGGCAGGGGATTCACTGAAGCTTTCTTT. Its translation is CASSLGRGFTEAFF.

CDR3 nucleotides: TGTGCCAGCAGTGAAGCGCTAAACAGGGTGGGCGACTATGGCTACACCTTC. This translates into CASSEALNRVGDYGYTF. V gene TRBV6-1 combines with J gene TRBJ1-2, with D maybe TRBD1 (6 bases). V was shortened by 0 bases and J by 3 bases, with 17 bases between the two germline ends. This CDR3 comprises 17 residues. Germline-derived CDR1 and CDR2 are MNHNS and SASEGT.

The genes are TRBV11-2 and TRBJ1-3; 7 positions match TRBD1. Germline CDR1 is SGHAT and CDR2 is FQNNGV. CDR3 length: 17 amino acids. V was pared by 5 bases and J by 0 bases, with 10 bases of the junction left unmatched. The CDR3 DNA reads as TGTGCCAGCAGCAAGGGGGCAGTGAACCTCTCTGGAAACACCATATATTTT. It specifies CASSKGAVNLSGNTIYF. Full variable domain (rest looked up from reference TRBV11-2 and TRBJ1-3): EAGVAQSPRYKIIEKRQSVAFWCNPISGHATLYWYQQILGQGPKLLIQFQNNGVVDDSQLPKDRFSAERLKGVDSTLKIQPAKLEDSAVYLCASSKGAVNLSGNTIYFGEGSWLTVV.

This CDR3 reads CASSLVSVIGQGVYQPQHF. The CDR3 DNA is TGTGCCAGCAGCTTAGTTTCGGTTATTGGACAGGGTGTATATCAGCCCCAGCATTTT. The rearrangement joins TRBV11-2 to TRBJ1-5; 8 positions match TRBD1. The CDR3 covers 19 residues. From germline, CDR1 is SGHAT and CDR2 FQNNGV. The V and J ends lost 1 base and 5 bases, in that order; junction bases with no gene match: 16.

The chain recombines TRBV29-1 with TRBJ1-1, with D perhaps matching TRBD1 (5 bases). Germline CDR1 and CDR2: SQVTM and ANQGSEA. Between the trimmed V and J ends, which lost 6 bases and 5 bases, there was a span of 16 bases. There are 13 residues in the CDR3. The CDR3 DNA is TGCAGCGTCTCAGGGACTTCTGCTACTGAAGCTTTCTTT. Translating gives CSVSGTSATEAFF.

J is TRBJ2-5 and V is TRBV9; a weak D match, TRBD2 (7 bases). CDR3 length: 16 amino acids. Trimming removed 0 bases at V and 5 bases at J, with 17 bases between. Germline CDR1 reads SGDLS; CDR2 reads YYNGEE. Written as DNA, the CDR3 is TGTGCCAGCAGCGTAGCTGGCGGGGGCGTATCGGAGACCCAGTACTTC. Translation: CASSVAGGGVSETQYF.

The DNA for the CDR3 is TGTGCCAGCAGCCAAGTTGGCGGGGGAAACACTGAAGCTTTCTTT. Amino acids: CASSQVGGGNTEAFF. V is TRBV4-2 and J is TRBJ1-1, with D maybe TRBD1 (5 bases). Per germline, CDR1 LGHNA and CDR2 YNFKEQ. This CDR3 region has 15 residues. Trimming removed 1 base at V and 2 bases at J, with 11 bases between.

The gene calls are TRBV5-5 and TRBJ2-7; the D gene is possibly TRBD2 (6 bases). This CDR3 is 13 amino acids long. Germline V CDR1 and CDR2: SGHKS, YYEKEE (reference sequence). V gave up 2 bases and J gave up 5 bases, with 11 bases separating them. The CDR3: CASSFGGLDEQYF. In DNA, the CDR3 is TGTGCCAGCAGCTTCGGAGGGCTAGACGAGCAGTACTTC.

The CDR3 DNA is TGTGCCAGCAGCTTAGGGCTGATCAGGGCCAACGTCCTGACTTTC. Amino acid sequence: CASSLGLIRANVLTF. The gene calls are TRBV7-2 and TRBJ2-6; no clear D. The CDR3 loop spans 15 amino acids. V lost 1 base, J lost 5 bases, and 9 bases lay in between. Germline lookup yields CDR1 SGHTA and CDR2 FQGNSA. The variable domain in full, with the rest retrieved from reference TRBV7-2 and TRBJ2-6, is GAGVSQSPSNKVTEKGKDVELRCDPISGHTALYWYRQSLGQGLEFLIYFQGNSAPDKSGLPSDRFSAERTGGSVSTLTIQRTQQEDSAVYLCASSLGLIRANVLTFGAGSRLTVL.

V and J are TRBV11-1 and TRBJ1-3, with TRBD1 matching 11 bases. CDR1 and CDR2 from the germline V gene are SGHAT and FQDESV (reference sequence). V shed 5 bases and J 0 bases; nucleotides not matched to a gene: 0. The CDR3 has 15 amino acids. The CDR3 sequence is CASSGQGASGNTIYF. The DNA for the CDR3 is TGTGCCAGCAGCGGACAGGGGGCCTCTGGAAACACCATATATTTT.

The V call is TRBV11-3, the J call TRBJ2-1; tentative D call: TRBD1 (5 bases). CDR3 size: 13 residues. V lost 5 bases and J 3 bases, leaving 8 bases between the germline ends. Germline V lookup: CDR1 SGHNT, CDR2 YENEEA. CDR3 coding DNA: TGTGCCAGCAGCCCCAGGGTCTACAATGAGCAGTTCTTC. This translates into CASSPRVYNEQFF.

CDR3 in amino acids: CASSKACRVYGYTF. CDR3 sequence (DNA): TGTGCCAGCAGCAAAGCGTGCAGGGTGTATGGCTACACCTTC. The chain uses TRBV21-1 and TRBJ1-2; TRBD1 is the table's D call, not checked against the DNA. TRBV21-1 is a pseudogene. This CDR3 has 14 residues.